A selection of T cell receptor beta chains follows, all from one sample in a study of CD8+ T cells in alopecia areata. Measured with immunoSEQ multiplex PCR; TCRdb has only the in-frame clones, and not every one. The table includes over 150,000 clones, approximately 56% detected once. The sequencing used CD4+ T cells sorted from blood, collected at week 0. All receptors derive from a human donor with alopecia areata. CDR3s include the opening cysteine and the closing phenylalanine or tryptophan. D genes are given only for firm matches. Clone size is given for some rows only: seen once, a few or many times, or a class if the clone is expanded.

J gene | V gene | clone size | D gene | CDR3 protein | CDR3 DNA
TRBJ2-5 | TRBV29-1 | . | . | CSVDWGGATETQYF | TGCAGCGTTGATTGGGGGGGCGCGACAGAGACCCAGTACTTC
TRBJ2-3 | TRBV25-1 | . | . | CASSEVGGIIADTQYF | TGTGCCAGCAGTGAAGTCGGAGGGATCATCGCAGATACGCAGTATTTT
TRBJ2-7 | TRBV11-3 | once | . | CASSPRAHEQYF | TGTGCCAGCAGCCCCCGCGCTCACGAGCAGTACTTC
TRBJ1-6 | TRBV29-1 | . | TRBD1 | CSVKGTGDRDSPLHF | TGCAGCGTAAAAGGGACAGGGGATCGGGATTCACCCCTCCACTTT
TRBJ2-7 | TRBV5-1 | once | . | CASRQESSEQYF | TGCGCCAGCAGACAAGAGTCAAGTGAGCAGTACTTC
TRBJ1-2 | TRBV29-1 | once | . | CSAETVYGYTF | TGCAGCGCCGAGACAGTCTATGGCTACACCTTC
TRBJ2-3 | TRBV15 | . | TRBD2 | CATGGVRTDTQYF | TGTGCCACCGGGGGGGTGAGGACAGATACGCAGTATTTT
TRBJ2-3 | TRBV7-3 | . | . | CASSPSRVLTDTQYF | TGTGCCAGCAGTCCTTCTAGGGTTTTGACAGATACGCAGTATTTT
TRBJ1-6 | TRBV30 | . | . | CAWRQSHYNSPLHF | TGTGCCTGGAGACAGTCCCACTATAATTCACCCCTCCACTTT
TRBJ1-5 | TRBV2 | few | TRBD1 | CASSGTGGYQPQHF | TGTGCCAGCAGCGGGACAGGGGGCTATCAGCCCCAGCATTTT
TRBJ2-3 | TRBV9 | . | TRBD2 | CASSPGLGGAGEDTQYF | TGTGCCAGCAGCCCGGGACTCGGGGGGGCCGGTGAAGATACGCAGTATTTT
TRBJ1-5 | TRBV6-1 | few | TRBD1 | CASSEGGGVRQPQHF | TGTGCCAGCAGTGAGGGAGGGGGCGTTAGGCAGCCCCAGCATTTT
TRBJ2-7 | TRBV19 | . | . | CASSIGGWEQYF | TGTGCCAGTAGTATCGGGGGTTGGGAGCAGTACTTC
TRBJ1-6 | TRBV28 | few | . | CASSSDSPLHF | TGTGCCAGCAGTTCCGATTCACCCCTCCACTTT
TRBJ2-7 | TRBV5-1 | few | . | CASSMRRSGYEQYF | TGCGCCAGCAGCATGAGACGCAGTGGCTACGAGCAGTACTTC